The source of this T cell receptor (beta chain) is a study of control samples from healthy donors and cancer patients. The CDR3 loop spans 14 amino acids. V lost 3 bases to trimming and J lost 4 bases, with 12 bases between them. CDR1 and CDR2 from the germline V gene are MGHRA and YSYEKL. This clone was observed a handful of times. The assay was immunoSEQ multiplex PCR, and TCRdb's table has in-frame clones only and misses some. The profile shows 50,000 to 75,000 clones, 85% of them singletons. Sequenced material: blood. The V and J genes are TRBV4-1 and TRBJ2-5; D is perhaps TRBD2 (6 bases). This receptor was obtained from a man aged 40-49 years in good health. The DNA of the CDR3 is TGCGCCAGCAGCCAGACGGGAGTCGGAGAGACCCAGTACTTC. This translates into CASSQTGVGETQYF.